The source of this T cell receptor (beta chain) is a study of tumor-infiltrating lymphocytes in primary liver carcinoma (dated by TCRdb to between 2016 and 2019). At the level of the whole study: Between late 2015 and early 2016, a few patients in China with histopathologically diagnosed primary liver carcinoma had their tumors surgically resected. The five patients, three men and two women aged 30 to 69 years, had hepatocellular carcinoma (four) or combined HCC and intrahepatic cholangiocarcinoma (one). The five patients had tumors of stage T1-T3 N0M0, with maximum diameters ranging from about 4 to 11 cm. Each sample produced roughly 3.5 to 8 million productive TCRbeta reads, and read depth showed no significant difference between tissue types. TCRbeta repertoire sequencing, expression microarrays and whole-exome sequencing were combined in the study across five regions of each liver tumor, with adjacent normal tissue and blood also included. A total of 35 specimens from 5 patients underwent TCRbeta repertoire sequencing, comprising around 25 tumor regions, 5 adjacent noncancerous liver tissues and 5 peripheral blood samples. Technical replicate repertoires showed high reproducibility, with mean shared-clone rates roughly 0.87 and correlation coefficients above 0.95. Beyond this particular receptor, the publication reports: Repertoire overlap was higher between tumor regions (mean about 35%) than tumor-adjacent (approximately 17%) or tumor-blood (approximately 15%) pairs, consistent with antigen-driven expansion. With just a handful of patients in the study, the authors point out that the findings should be validated in a larger study. Comparison of CD4+ and CD8+ T cell repertoires was precluded by the use of bulk unsorted samples. Because sequencing covered only the TCR beta chain and unpaired alpha chains were not captured, true repertoire diversity is likely underestimated. Compared with blood, tumors had a significantly larger share of the repertoire taken up by the top 250 clones (p = 0.039).

Points on this clonotype: What antigen it recognizes has not been identified. No base quality information exists; no much larger clone differs at one position.

Starting from around 520 ng total RNA, TCRbeta-specific cDNA was produced by reverse transcription with a constant-region primer and ProtoScript II reverse transcriptase. TCRbeta libraries were built with three nested multiplex PCR rounds, a slightly modified ARM-PCR procedure. Each of the first two PCR rounds ran for approximately 10 cycles and used multiplex TRBV1-TRBV30 forward primers together with a Cbeta reverse primer. Sample barcodes and Illumina adapters were added in a final 25-cycle PCR using Deep VentR polymerase. Before sequencing, amplicons between 200 and 500 bp were purified from gel using a QIAquick gel extraction kit. TCRbeta amplicons were sequenced on an Illumina HiSeq 2500 with 250-bp paired-end reads. The source study handled its data this way. Trimmomatic v0.33 was used to quality-trim the reads, and FLASH v1.2.11 was used to merge paired reads so that full CDR3 sequences could be recovered. V, D and J germline segments were assigned to the rearranged TCRbeta sequences by MiGEC v1.2.1b. Clonotype statistics and Shannon-Wiener diversity indices were computed with VDJtools v1.0.0. To reduce sampling bias, subsequent analyses other than the diversity analysis used only the 250 most abundant clonotypes in each sample. TCRdb took the public reads, trimmed them with fastp at Q25, ran MiXCR for clone calling and kept in-frame beta chains. Rows with a matching CDR3 protein are joined into one entry that keeps the most common DNA and genes. The V and J calls here are based on TCRdb, not the publication. This sample holds 180,000 or so distinct CDR3 sequences; roughly 60% were observed only once. Around three quarters of the sample goes to the ten largest clones.

Trimming at the junction amounts to 2 bases on V and 3 bases on J, and the germline ends lie 14 bases apart. Reading the germline V gene gives CDR1 SQVTM and CDR2 ANQGSEA. From the cysteine through the phenylalanine, the CDR3 covers 14 amino acids. Only the CDR3 DNA stays, 42 bases, in frame from base 1. TRIzol reagent was used to extract blood RNA from unsorted whole blood, while the DNeasy Blood & Tissue kit provided the germline DNA. Patients had chronic HBV infection and were treatment-naive at sampling. Before surgery, around 4 milliliters of peripheral blood were drawn into K2EDTA tubes. Recombination joined TRBV29-1 with TRBJ2-7; the D segment cannot be called with confidence. The clonotype comes from a man in his forties with primary liver carcinoma and hepatitis B virus infection. Sequencing was carried out using peripheral blood. The bases are TGCAGCGTTGAATCCCCCGGGTCTGGCTACGAGCAGTACTTC. This translates into CSVESPGSGYEQYF.